This T cell receptor (beta chain) is drawn from a study of T cells in Graves' hyperthyroidism and ophthalmopathy. V lost 4 bases to trimming and J lost 3 bases, with 24 bases between them. Germline V gives CDR1 SGHKS, CDR2 YYEKEE (reference sequence). This CDR3 spans 18 amino acids. Amplification yielded TCR beta CDR3 regions, with RNA transcripts as the source. Initially, a first-round RT-PCR of the TCR CDR3 employed the HTBI primer set. TCRdb used MiXCR to reprocess the multiplex PCR reads, holding one entry per CDR3 protein. Here the sample spans around 300,000 distinct CDR3 sequences, roughly an eighth being singletons. Reasons for excluding patients were uncontrolled infection, other autoimmune disease, pregnancy or lactation. Whole-study results and caveats: Separating ophthalmopathy from stable hyperthyroidism was achieved by a 13 V-J model.

A word on this clonotype: The antigen remains undetermined.

The rearrangement joins TRBV5-5 to TRBJ2-3; D perhaps matches TRBD2 (6 bases). The source is a middle-aged woman with Graves' ophthalmopathy. Sequenced material: blood. CDR3 coding DNA: TGTGCCAGCAGCCTTGGACCCCTGGCAGGTGGAGGGACAGATACGCAGTATTTT. Translation gives CASSLGPLAGGGTDTQYF.